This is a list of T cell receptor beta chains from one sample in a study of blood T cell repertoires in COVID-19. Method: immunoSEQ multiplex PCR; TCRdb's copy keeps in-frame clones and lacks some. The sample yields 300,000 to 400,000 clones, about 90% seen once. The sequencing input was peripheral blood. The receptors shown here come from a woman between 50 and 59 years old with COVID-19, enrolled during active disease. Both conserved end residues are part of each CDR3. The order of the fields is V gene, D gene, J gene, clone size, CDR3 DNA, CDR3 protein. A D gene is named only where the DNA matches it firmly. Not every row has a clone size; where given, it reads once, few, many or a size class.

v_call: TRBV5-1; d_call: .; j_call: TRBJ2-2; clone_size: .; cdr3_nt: TGCGCCAGCAGCCGGATTGACAGGACCGCCGGGGAGCTGTTTTTT; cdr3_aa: CASSRIDRTAGELFF
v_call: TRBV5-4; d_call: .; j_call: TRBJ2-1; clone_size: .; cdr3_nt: TGTGCCAGCAGCTTGGCCTTCAATGAGCAGTTCTTC; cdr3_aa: CASSLAFNEQFF
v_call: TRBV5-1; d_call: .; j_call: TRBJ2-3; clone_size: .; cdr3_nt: TGCGCCAGCAGCCCCGGAGGGGGGGGGCTGAAAGATACGCAGTATTTT; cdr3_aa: CASSPGGGGLKDTQYF
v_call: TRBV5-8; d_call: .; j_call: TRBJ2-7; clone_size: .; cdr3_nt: TGTGCCTCCACCCCGGTGGGGGGAACAGGTTACTACGAGCAGTACTTC; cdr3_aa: CASTPVGGTGYYEQYF
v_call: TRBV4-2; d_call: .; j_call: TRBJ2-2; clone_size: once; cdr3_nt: TGTGCCAGCAGCCCCGGGGTGGCAGCGAACACCGGGGAGCTGTTTTTT; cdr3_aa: CASSPGVAANTGELFF
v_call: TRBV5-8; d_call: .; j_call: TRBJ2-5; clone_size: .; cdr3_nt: TGTGCCAGCAGCCTAGATGGGGGAGGATGGTTTTCGGAGACCCAGTACTTC; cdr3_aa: CASSLDGGGWFSETQYF
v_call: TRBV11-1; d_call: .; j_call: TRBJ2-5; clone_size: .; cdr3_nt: TGTGCCAGCAGCTTGCCCAGGGGTCTAGGGCAAGAGACCCAGTACTTC; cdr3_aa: CASSLPRGLGQETQYF
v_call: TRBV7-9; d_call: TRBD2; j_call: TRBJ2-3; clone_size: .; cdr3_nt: TGTGCCAGCAGCTTAGATCTAGCGGGAGGTAGCACAGATACGCAGTATTTT; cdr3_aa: CASSLDLAGGSTDTQYF
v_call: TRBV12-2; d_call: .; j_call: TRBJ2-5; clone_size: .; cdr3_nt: TGTGCAAGTCGCTTAGGTCGAAAGGTCGGGGGAGAGGAGACCCAGTACTTC; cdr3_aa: CASRLGRKVGGEETQYF
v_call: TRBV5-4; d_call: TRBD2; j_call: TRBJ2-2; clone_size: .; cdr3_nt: TGTGCCAGCCAACTAGCGACTGGCACCGGGGAGCTGTTTTTT; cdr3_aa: CASQLATGTGELFF
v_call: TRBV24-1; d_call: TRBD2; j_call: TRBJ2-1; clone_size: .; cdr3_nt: TGTGCCACCAGTGAGGCCGGGACTAGCGGGACGGGGGAGCAGTTCTTC; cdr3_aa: CATSEAGTSGTGEQFF
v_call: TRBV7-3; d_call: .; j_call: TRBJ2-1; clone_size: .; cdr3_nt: TGTGCCAGCAGCTTAGTGCCAGCGGGCTCTGGCTCCTACAATGAGCAGTTCTTC; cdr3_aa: CASSLVPAGSGSYNEQFF
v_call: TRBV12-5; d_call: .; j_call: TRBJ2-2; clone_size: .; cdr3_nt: TGTGCTAGTGGTTTAGGAGGATCCACCGGGGAGCTGTTTTTT; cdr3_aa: CASGLGGSTGELFF
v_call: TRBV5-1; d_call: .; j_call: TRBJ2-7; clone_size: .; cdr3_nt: TGCGCCAGCAGCCCGTCTTGGCCCCGGGACGAGCAGTACTTC; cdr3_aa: CASSPSWPRDEQYF
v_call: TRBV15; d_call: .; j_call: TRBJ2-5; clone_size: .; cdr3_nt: TGTGCCACCAGCAGAGACCGGGACATACAAGAGACCCAGTACTTC; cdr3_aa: CATSRDRDIQETQYF
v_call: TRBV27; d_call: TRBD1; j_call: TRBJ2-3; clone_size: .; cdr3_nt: TGTGCCAGCAGTTTACCGGGACAGACCTCCGCCACAGATACGCAGTATTTT; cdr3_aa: CASSLPGQTSATDTQYF
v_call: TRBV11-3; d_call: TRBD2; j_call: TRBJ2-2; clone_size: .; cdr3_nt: TGTGCCAGCAGCTTAGTTCGGGGGGACACCGGGGAGCTGTTTTTT; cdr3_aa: CASSLVRGDTGELFF
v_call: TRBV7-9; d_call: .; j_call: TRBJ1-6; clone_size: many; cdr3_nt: TGTGCCAGCAGCTTAGCCGGGTCCCAGGGGTCACCCCTCCACTTT; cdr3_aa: CASSLAGSQGSPLHF
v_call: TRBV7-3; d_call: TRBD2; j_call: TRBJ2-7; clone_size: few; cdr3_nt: TGTGCCAGCAGCCCTGGCCCGGGACTGGGACTAGCGGGAGGCTTGGACGAGCAGTACTTC; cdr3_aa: CASSPGPGLGLAGGLDEQYF
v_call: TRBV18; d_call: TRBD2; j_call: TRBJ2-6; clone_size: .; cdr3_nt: TGTGCCAGCTCACCAATGACTAGCGGATCCGGGGCCAACGTCCTGACTTTC; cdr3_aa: CASSPMTSGSGANVLTF
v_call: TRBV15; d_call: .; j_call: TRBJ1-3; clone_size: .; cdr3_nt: TGTGCCACCAGCTTAGTAGTGGGGGCGGCTGGAAACACCATATATTTT; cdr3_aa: CATSLVVGAAGNTIYF
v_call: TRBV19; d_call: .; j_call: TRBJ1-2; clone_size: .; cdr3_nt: TGTGCCAGTAGTATAGATCTGGACGGACTTAACTATGGCTACACCTTC; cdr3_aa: CASSIDLDGLNYGYTF
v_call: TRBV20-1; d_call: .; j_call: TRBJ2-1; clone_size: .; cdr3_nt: TGCAGTGCAGACAAGGGGGATGAGCAGTTCTTC; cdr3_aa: CSADKGDEQFF
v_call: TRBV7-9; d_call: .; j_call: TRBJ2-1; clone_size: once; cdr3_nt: TGTGCCAGCAGCTTACTTAGTGTGGGAGCCGGCAATGAGCAGTTCTTC; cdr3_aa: CASSLLSVGAGNEQFF
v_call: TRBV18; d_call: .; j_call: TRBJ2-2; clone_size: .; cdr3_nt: TGTGCCAGCTCACCACAATCAGCGCACACCGGGGAGCTGTTTTTT; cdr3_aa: CASSPQSAHTGELFF
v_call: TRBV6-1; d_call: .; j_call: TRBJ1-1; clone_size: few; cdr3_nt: TGTGCCAGCAGCCAAACATTCATGAACACTGAAGCTTTCTTT; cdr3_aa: CASSQTFMNTEAFF
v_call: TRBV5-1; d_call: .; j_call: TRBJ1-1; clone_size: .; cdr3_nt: TGCGCCAGCAGACCAGCGCTGAACACTGAAGCTTTCTTT; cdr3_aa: CASRPALNTEAFF
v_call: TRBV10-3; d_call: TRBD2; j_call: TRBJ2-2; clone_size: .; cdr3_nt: TGTGCCATCAGTGCACTAGCGGGAGCCACCGGGGAGCTGTTTTTT; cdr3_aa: CAISALAGATGELFF
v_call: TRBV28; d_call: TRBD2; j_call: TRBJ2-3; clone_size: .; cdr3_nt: TGTGCCAGCCTACAAGGCGGGAGGGCCCTCACAGATACGCAGTATTTT; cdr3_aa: CASLQGGRALTDTQYF
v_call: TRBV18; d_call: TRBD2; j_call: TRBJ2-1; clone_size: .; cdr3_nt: TGTGCCAGCTCACTTACCGGGACTAGCGCGAACAATGAGCAGTTCTTC; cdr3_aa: CASSLTGTSANNEQFF
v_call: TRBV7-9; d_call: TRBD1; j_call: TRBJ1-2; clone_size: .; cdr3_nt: TGTGCCAGCAGCTTAGCCCGCACAGGGGGAAACTATGGCTACACCTTC; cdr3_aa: CASSLARTGGNYGYTF
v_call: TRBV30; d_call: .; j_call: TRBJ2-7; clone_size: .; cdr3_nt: TGTGCCTGGAGGGGATGGGGAGAGCCCTACGAGCAGTACTTC; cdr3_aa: CAWRGWGEPYEQYF
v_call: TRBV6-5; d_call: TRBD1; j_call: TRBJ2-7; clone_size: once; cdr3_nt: TGTGCCAGCAAGCTGGGACAGGACTACTACGAGCAGTACTTC; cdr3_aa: CASKLGQDYYEQYF
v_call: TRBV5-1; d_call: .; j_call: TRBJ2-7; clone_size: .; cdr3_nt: TGCGTCAGCAGCGCCGGACAGCCGGCCTACGAGCAGTACTTC; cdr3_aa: CVSSAGQPAYEQYF
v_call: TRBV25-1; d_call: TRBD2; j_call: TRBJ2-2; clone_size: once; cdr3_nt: TGTGCCAGCAGTGACAACCGGGGACTAGCGAACACCGGGGAGCTGTTTTTT; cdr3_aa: CASSDNRGLANTGELFF
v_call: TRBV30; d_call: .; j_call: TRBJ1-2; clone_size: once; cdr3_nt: TGTGCCTGGCGGAGTAAGTCAGGGCATGGCTACACCTTC; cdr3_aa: CAWRSKSGHGYTF
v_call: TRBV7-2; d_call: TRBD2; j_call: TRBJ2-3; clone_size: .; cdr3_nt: TGTGCCTCATGGGCTAGCGGGGGTACGCAGTATTTT; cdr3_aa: CASWASGGTQYF
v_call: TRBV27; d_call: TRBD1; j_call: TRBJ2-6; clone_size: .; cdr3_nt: TGTGCCAGCAGTTTGAAAGGACAGGGGAACTCTGGGGCCAACGTCCTGACTTTC; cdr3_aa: CASSLKGQGNSGANVLTF
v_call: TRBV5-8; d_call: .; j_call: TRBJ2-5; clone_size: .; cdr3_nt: TGTGCCAGCAGCCGTGGGGGGAAAGGGCTCGGAGAGACCCAGTACTTC; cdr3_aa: CASSRGGKGLGETQYF
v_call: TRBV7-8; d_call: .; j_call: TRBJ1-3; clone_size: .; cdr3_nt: TGTGCCAGCAGCGCTCGGTCCGGGATCCTTGGAAACACCATATATTTT; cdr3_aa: CASSARSGILGNTIYF
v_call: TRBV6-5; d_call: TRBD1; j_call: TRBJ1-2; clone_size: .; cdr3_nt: TGTGCCAGCAGTACGACAGGGCACTATGGCTACACCTTC; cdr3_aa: CASSTTGHYGYTF
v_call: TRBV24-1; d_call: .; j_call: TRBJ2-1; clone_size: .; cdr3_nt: TGTGCCACCAGTGACGCCGGGAGAGGGGACAATGAGCAGTTCTTC; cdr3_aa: CATSDAGRGDNEQFF
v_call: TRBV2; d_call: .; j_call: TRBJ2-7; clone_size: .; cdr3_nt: TGTGCCAGCAAGGGGGGGTCCTCCGTAATCCAGCAGTACTTC; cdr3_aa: CASKGGSSVIQQYF
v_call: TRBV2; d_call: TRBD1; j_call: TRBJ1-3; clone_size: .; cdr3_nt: TGTGCCAGCAGTGGACAGGGGTTGACTGGAAACACCATATATTTT; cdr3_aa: CASSGQGLTGNTIYF
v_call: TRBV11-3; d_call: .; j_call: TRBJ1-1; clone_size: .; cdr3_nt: TGTGCCAGCAGCCTTAGGGGTGAAGCTTTCTTT; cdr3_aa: CASSLRGEAFF
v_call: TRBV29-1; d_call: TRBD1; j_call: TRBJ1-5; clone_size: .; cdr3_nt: TGCAGCGTTGATACAGGGGGTGGTCAGCCCCAGCATTTT; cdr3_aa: CSVDTGGGQPQHF
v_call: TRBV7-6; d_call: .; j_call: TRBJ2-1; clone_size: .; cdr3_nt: TGTGCCAGCAGCTTGGGGGCCCCTGGGGGTTGGGCATTGAATGAGCAGTTCTTC; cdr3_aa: CASSLGAPGGWALNEQFF
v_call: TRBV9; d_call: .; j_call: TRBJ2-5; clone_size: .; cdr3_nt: TGTGCCAGCAGCGCGCGGGGAGCAACCCAAGAGACCCAGTACTTC; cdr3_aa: CASSARGATQETQYF
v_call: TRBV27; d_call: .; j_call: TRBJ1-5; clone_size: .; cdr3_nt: TGTGCCAGCAGGGCGGGGCATAGCAATCAGCCCCAGCATTTT; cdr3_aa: CASRAGHSNQPQHF